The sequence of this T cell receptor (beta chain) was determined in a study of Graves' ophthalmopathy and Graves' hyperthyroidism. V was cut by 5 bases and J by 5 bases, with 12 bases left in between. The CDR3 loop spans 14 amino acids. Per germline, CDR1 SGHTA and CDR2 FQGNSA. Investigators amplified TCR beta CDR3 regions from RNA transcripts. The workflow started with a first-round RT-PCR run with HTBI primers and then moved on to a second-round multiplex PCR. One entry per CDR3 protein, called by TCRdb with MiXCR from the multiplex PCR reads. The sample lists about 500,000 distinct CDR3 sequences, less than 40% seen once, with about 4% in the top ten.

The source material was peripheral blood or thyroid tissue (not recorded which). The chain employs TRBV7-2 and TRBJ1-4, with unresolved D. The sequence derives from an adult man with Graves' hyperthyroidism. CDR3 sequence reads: CASSQTSGNEKLFF. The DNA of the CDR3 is TGTGCCAGCAGCCAAACTAGCGGGAATGAAAAACTGTTTTTT.